One sample yielded the 21 T cell receptor beta chains listed below, sequenced in a study of T cell responses to AZD1222 COVID-19 vaccine. TCRdb's copy holds only in-frame clones and misses some; the assay was immunoSEQ multiplex PCR. This sample yields about 160,000 clones, of which 90% to 95% are seen a single time; roughly 1.3% belongs to the top ten. Sequenced here: peripheral blood, sampled on day 0 of AZD1222 vaccination. These TCRs come from an adult in good health.

DNA for the CDR3: TGTGCCAGCAGCTTCACCTATGAGCAGTTCTTC. This sequence encodes CASSFTYEQFF. The chain combines TRBV28 with TRBJ2-1, with unresolved D. Per germline, CDR1 MDHEN and CDR2 SYDVKM. The CDR3 loop spans 11 amino acids. Trimming took off 6 bases at V and 8 bases at J, with 8 bases between the two ends. Looking up the rest from reference TRBV28 and TRBJ2-1 gives the full variable domain: DVKVTQSSRYLVKRTGEKVFLECVQDMDHENMFWYRQDPGLGLRLIYFSYDVKMKEKGDIPEGYSVSREKKERFSLILESASTNQTSMYLCASSFTYEQFFGPGTRLTVL.

J is TRBJ2-1 and V is TRBV4-2; either TRBD1 or TRBD2 may supply D (5 bases each). V was cut by 5 bases and J by 2 bases, with 13 bases left in between. The CDR3 has 15 amino acids. CDR1 and CDR2 (germline): LGHNA, YNFKEQ. The CDR3 DNA reads TGTGCCAGCAGCGTCGGGACCCATACCTACAATGAGCAGTTCTTC. Amino acid sequence: CASSVGTHTYNEQFF.

The rearrangement joins TRBV27 to TRBJ1-4, with D hard to call. V lost 6 bases and J 4 bases, leaving 6 bases between the germline ends. CDR1 and CDR2 (germline): MNHEY, SMNVEV (reference sequence). CDR3 length: 12 residues. DNA for the CDR3: TGTGCCAGCAGGTTCTTTAATGAAAAACTGTTTTTT. As protein: CASRFFNEKLFF. The complete variable domain, with remaining parts taken from reference TRBV27 and TRBJ1-4, reads EAQVTQNPRYLITVTGKKLTVTCSQNMNHEYMSWYRQDPGLGLRQIYYSMNVEVTDKGDVPEGYKVSRKEKRNFPLILESPSPNQTSLYFCASRFFNEKLFFGSGTQLSVL.

This chain joins TRBV5-6 and TRBJ2-1; D not resolved. This CDR3 has 14 amino acids. The V gene's germline CDR1 is SGHDT and CDR2 YYEEEE. The V and J ends lost 1 base and 8 bases respectively, with 13 bases between them. For the CDR3, the DNA is TGTGCCAGCAGCTTGTCACTTACGATCCATGAGCAGTTCTTC. Its translation is CASSLSLTIHEQFF. Complete variable domain (other parts from reference TRBV5-6 and TRBJ2-1): DAGVTQSPTHLIKTRGQQVTLRCSPKSGHDTVSWYQQALGQGPQFIFQYYEEEERQRGNFPDRFSGHQFPNYSSELNVNALLLGDSALYLCASSLSLTIHEQFFGPGTRLTVL.

In this sample, this clone turned up once. The chain carries TRBV5-1 and TRBJ2-1; 9 bases align to TRBD2. V lost 5 bases and J lost 7; bases outside the gene matches: 10. The CDR3 consists of 15 residues. From germline, CDR1 is SGHRS and CDR2 YFSETQ. The CDR3 bases are TGCGCCAGCAGTCTCGGGCTAGCGGGAACTAATGAGCAGTTCTTC. Translation: CASSLGLAGTNEQFF.

J is TRBJ1-3 and V is TRBV15; unclear D gene. CDR3 length: 15 residues. V was cut by 1 base and J by 1 base, with 8 bases left in between. Germline assignment: CDR1 LNHNV and CDR2 YYDKDF (reference sequence). The CDR3 spells CATSRVRESGNTIYF. CDR3 nucleotides: TGTGCCACCAGCAGAGTAAGGGAATCTGGAAACACCATATATTTT.

The V gene is TRBV12-3 or TRBV12-4, the J gene TRBJ2-5, with D possibly TRBD2 on 5 matching bases. The CDR3 length is 13 residues. Trimming removed 3 bases at V and 5 bases at J, with 10 bases between. CDR3 in amino acids: CASSLLTGETQYF. The CDR3 DNA reads as TGTGCCAGCAGTTTGCTGACGGGGGAGACCCAGTACTTC.

The chain employs TRBV3-1 (or the pseudogene TRBV3-2) and TRBJ1-3; no clear D gene. V was trimmed by 0 bases and J by 1 base, leaving 7 bases between them. The germline V gene encodes CDR1 LGHDT and CDR2 YNNKEL (reference sequence). This CDR3 contains 15 residues. In DNA, the CDR3 is TGTGCCAGCAGCCAAGATTTGGGTTCTGGAAACACCATATATTTT. Amino acids: CASSQDLGSGNTIYF.

This clone was detected only once. The V call is TRBV27, the J call TRBJ2-7, with a tentative D call TRBD2 (5 bases). V lost 10 bases and J 0 bases, leaving 16 bases between the germline ends. In germline, CDR1 is MNHEY, CDR2 SMNVEV (reference sequence). CDR3 length: 14 residues. CDR3 nucleotide sequence: TGTGCCACCCCCCGAGTCGGGGACTCCTACGAGCAGTACGTC. As protein: CATPRVGDSYEQYV.

J is TRBJ2-2 and V is TRBV25-1, with unresolved D. The CDR3 loop spans 12 amino acids. Germline CDR1 and CDR2: MGHDK and SYGVNS. V was shortened by 7 bases and J by 7 bases, with 10 bases between the two germline ends. This chain's CDR3 is CASTLTGGELFF. The CDR3 region has the DNA TGTGCCAGCACATTGACTGGCGGGGAGCTGTTTTTT.

DNA of the CDR3: TGTGCCAGCAGTTCTTTAACGGGACAGGGTGATTCACCCCTCCACTTT. This codes for CASSSLTGQGDSPLHF. The rearrangement uses TRBV27 and TRBJ1-6, with 9 bases lining up with TRBD1. This CDR3 spans 16 amino acids. Germline values: CDR1 MNHEY, CDR2 SMNVEV (reference sequence). V shed 4 bases and J 8 bases; nucleotides not matched to a gene: 9.

This clone showed up just once. The chain recombines TRBV11-2 with TRBJ1-1; TRBD1 might be the D (5 bases). The CDR3 runs to 14 residues. With 5 bases removed from V and 6 bases from J, the gap between germline ends came to 16 bases. Germline V CDR1 and CDR2: SGHAT, FQNNGV. CDR3 nucleotide sequence: TGTGCCAGCAGCCCTATCTCAGGGAAGGCTGAAGCTTTCTTT. Its translation: CASSPISGKAEAFF.

The V gene is TRBV7-9, the J gene TRBJ2-6; no reliable D call. This CDR3 contains 18 residues. Per germline, CDR1 SEHNR and CDR2 FQNEAQ (reference sequence). With 3 bases removed from V and 0 bases from J, the gap between germline ends came to 15 bases. CDR3 amino acids: CASSFKLTESSGANVLTF. CDR3 DNA sequence: TGTGCCAGCAGCTTCAAACTAACGGAAAGCTCTGGGGCCAACGTCCTGACTTTC. The full variable domain, in which reference TRBV7-9 and TRBJ2-6 provide the parts outside the CDR3, is DTGVSQNPRHKITKRGQNVTFRCDPISEHNRLYWYRQTLGQGPEFLTYFQNEAQLEKSRLLSDRFSAERPKGSFSTLEIQRTEQGDSAMYLCASSFKLTESSGANVLTFGAGSRLTVL.

The chain links TRBV7-2 to TRBJ1-2; no clear D. V gave up 7 bases and J gave up 4 bases, with 19 bases separating them. This CDR3 has 15 amino acids. CDR1 and CDR2 (germline): SGHTA, FQGNSA. The CDR3 coding sequence is TGTGCCAGCACCCTTGCGGCAGGAACCTCCTATGGCTACACCTTC. This sequence encodes CASTLAAGTSYGYTF. Filled out from reference TRBV7-2 and TRBJ1-2, the complete variable domain reads GAGVSQSPSNKVTEKGKDVELRCDPISGHTALYWYRQSLGQGLEFLIYFQGNSAPDKSGLPSDRFSAERTGGSVSTLTIQRTQQEDSAVYLCASTLAAGTSYGYTFGSGTRLTVV.

J is TRBJ1-2 and V is TRBV6-2 or TRBV6-3; D may be TRBD1 (6 bases). Germline CDR1 is MNHEY and CDR2 is SVGEGT. Deletions cut 0 bases from V and 2 bases from J, with 7 bases between. The CDR3 runs to 14 residues. The CDR3 DNA sequence: TGTGCCAGCAGTTACTCCGGACAGAACTATGGCTACACCTTC. It yields the protein CASSYSGQNYGYTF.

The rearrangement links TRBV10-3 to TRBJ2-6; 10 bases are shared with TRBD1. This CDR3 contains 15 residues. CDR1 and CDR2 from the germline V gene are ENHRY and SYGVKD. The ends lost 11 bases at V and 2 bases at J; junction bases unmatched: 6. CDR3 in amino acids: CALGTGEAGANVLTF. In nucleotides, the CDR3 is TGTGCCCTCGGGACAGGGGAAGCTGGGGCCAACGTCCTGACTTTC.

V and J are TRBV19 and TRBJ1-6; D not resolved. CDR1 LNHDA and CDR2 SQIVND come from the germline V gene (reference sequence). Trimming shortened V by 8 bases and J by 7 bases, and 12 bases separated the two germline ends. This CDR3 has 13 residues. The CDR3 here is CASDNDGNSPLHF. In DNA form, the CDR3 reads TGTGCCAGTGACAATGACGGAAATTCACCCCTCCACTTT. Looking up the rest from reference TRBV19 and TRBJ1-6 gives the full variable domain: DGGITQSPKYLFRKEGQNVTLSCEQNLNHDAMYWYRQDPGQGLRLIYYSQIVNDFQKGDIAEGYSVSREKKESFPLTVTSAQKNPTAFYLCASDNDGNSPLHFGNGTRLTVT.

This clone was recorded once. V gene TRBV5-8 combines with J gene TRBJ2-5; D remains ambiguous. The germline V and J ends were trimmed by 2 bases and 0 bases, with 8 bases remaining between them. The length of the CDR3 is 14 residues. Germline V gene lookup returns CDR1 SGHTS and CDR2 YDEGEE. The CDR3 sequence is CASSFGIHQETQYF. The CDR3 DNA reads TGTGCCAGCAGCTTTGGAATACACCAAGAGACCCAGTACTTC.

The rearrangement uses TRBV11-2 and TRBJ1-1; no clear D gene. Trimming removed 0 bases from V and 9 bases from J, with 8 bases in between. Germline CDR1 and CDR2: SGHAT and FQNNGV. This CDR3 region has 12 residues. CDR3 in amino acids: CASSLDRRKAFF. In nucleotides, the CDR3 is TGTGCCAGCAGCTTAGATCGTCGGAAAGCTTTCTTT. Full variable domain (outside the CDR3, taken from reference TRBV11-2 and TRBJ1-1): EAGVAQSPRYKIIEKRQSVAFWCNPISGHATLYWYQQILGQGPKLLIQFQNNGVVDDSQLPKDRFSAERLKGVDSTLKIQPAKLEDSAVYLCASSLDRRKAFFGQGTRLTVV.

The chain uses TRBV6-5 and TRBJ2-1; a weak D match, TRBD2 (6 bases). Per the germline V gene, CDR1 is MNHEY and CDR2 is SVGAGI. This CDR3 has 14 amino acids. V lost 7 bases to trimming and J lost 5 bases, with 15 bases between them. The CDR3 protein is CASIGPRGNNEQFF. Here the CDR3 DNA reads TGTGCCAGCATAGGTCCCCGCGGGAACAATGAGCAGTTCTTC.

V and J are TRBV15 and TRBJ2-1, with 12 positions matching TRBD2. Germline values: CDR1 LNHNV, CDR2 YYDKDF (reference sequence). The CDR3 loop spans 15 amino acids. Losses at the gene ends were 9 bases for V and 2 bases for J; bases not matched to a gene: 5. CDR3 DNA sequence: TGTGCCACTTACCTAGCGGGGGGGCCCTACAATGAGCAGTTCTTC. Amino acids: CATYLAGGPYNEQFF.